This entry concerns a single T cell receptor beta chain. Method: immunoSEQ multiplex PCR; TCRdb's copy keeps in-frame clones and lacks some. The profile shows roughly 40,000 clones, approximately 94% of them singletons. The CDR3 totals 13 residues. Germline V lookup: CDR1 SNHLY, CDR2 FYNNEI. The germline V and J ends were trimmed by 11 bases and 0 bases, with 13 bases remaining between them. This record comes from a study of T cell changes during pregnancy in multiple sclerosis. The material sequenced was peripheral blood, taken in the third trimester of pregnancy. This sequence was found in a female donor with multiple sclerosis, enrolled in a pregnancy study. The chain has TRBV2 and TRBJ1-1; TRBD1 might be the D (5 bases). The CDR3 is CAGARDLNTEAFF. The CDR3, as DNA: TGTGCCGGGGCGCGGGACCTGAACACTGAAGCTTTCTTT.